These 14 T cell receptor beta chains share one sample of origin, sequenced in a study of PD-L1 blockade in urothelial cancer. The data were produced by immunoSEQ multiplex PCR, yet TCRdb's version contains in-frame clones alone and is incomplete. The top ten clones hold about 0.92% of a sample with 90,000 to 120,000 clones, roughly nine tenths of them seen once. Sequencing was performed on PBMCs, taken around atezolizumab (anti-PD-L1) treatment. The receptors originated from a woman older than 75 with urothelial cancer.

This sequence joins TRBV6-1 and TRBJ2-1; TRBD2 aligns across 12 bases. The V and J ends lost 6 bases and 8 bases, in that order; junction bases with no gene match: 8. Germline V CDR1 and CDR2: MNHNS, SASEGT. The CDR3 covers 15 residues. CDR3 region: CASRPTSGSRDEQFF. The CDR3 nucleotides read TGTGCCAGCAGGCCGACTAGCGGGAGTCGAGATGAGCAGTTCTTC.

V usage is TRBV28 and J usage is TRBJ1-5, with D possibly being TRBD1 (6 bases). V gave up 8 bases and J gave up 1 base, with 12 bases separating them. Germline V lookup: CDR1 MDHEN, CDR2 SYDVKM. CDR3 length: 14 amino acids. CDR3 loop: CASEAGASNQPQHF. The DNA of the CDR3 is TGTGCCAGCGAGGCAGGGGCCAGCAATCAGCCCCAGCATTTT.

This chain links TRBV10-3 with TRBJ2-1, with D perhaps TRBD1 (6 bases). CDR1 is ENHRY, CDR2 SYGVKD, per germline. Trimming pared 8 bases from V and 5 bases from J, leaving 19 bases between. CDR3 length: 15 residues. The CDR3 protein is CAIAEGTRVNNEQFF. CDR3 DNA sequence: TGTGCCATCGCAGAAGGGACAAGGGTGAACAATGAGCAGTTCTTC.

The table lists this clone with a count of one. V is TRBV28 and J is TRBJ2-3; D is uncertain. The CDR3 runs to 14 residues. The V gene's germline CDR1 is MDHEN and CDR2 SYDVKM. The V end lost 5 bases, the J end lost 2 bases, and 11 bases lay between the germline ends. The CDR3 sequence is CASSRGSPTDTQYF. In DNA form, the CDR3 reads TGTGCCAGCAGTCGCGGCAGTCCCACAGATACGCAGTATTTT.

This chain connects TRBV18 to TRBJ1-1; 12 bases match TRBD1. Germline CDR1 and CDR2: KGHSH and LQKENI. The V segment lost 3 bases and the J segment 1 base; nucleotides outside the gene matches: 12. This CDR3 is built from 19 residues. The CDR3 region has the DNA TGTGCCAGCTCACCCGGACGGGGCGGGGGACAGGGGGCGAACACTGAAGCTTTCTTT. Protein sequence: CASSPGRGGGQGANTEAFF.

J is TRBJ2-7 and V is TRBV28, with TRBD1 matching over 7 bases. After removal of 5 bases from V and 1 base from J, the junction contained 8 bases not matched to a gene. Germline assignment: CDR1 MDHEN and CDR2 SYDVKM. This CDR3 is 15 amino acids long. The DNA for the CDR3 is TGTGCCAGCAGTCGACCGGGACAGTGGTCCTACGAGCAGTACTTC. Translation gives CASSRPGQWSYEQYF. The complete variable domain, with remaining parts taken from reference TRBV28 and TRBJ2-7, reads DVKVTQSSRYLVKRTGEKVFLECVQDMDHENMFWYRQDPGLGLRLIYFSYDVKMKEKGDIPEGYSVSREKKERFSLILESASTNQTSMYLCASSRPGQWSYEQYFGPGTRLTVT.

The DNA for the CDR3 is TGTGCCAGCAGCTTACAGATCTACGAGCAGTACTTC. Its translation: CASSLQIYEQYF. This chain connects TRBV11-2 to TRBJ2-7; D not certain. With 2 bases removed from V and 3 bases from J, the gap between germline ends came to 5 bases. The CDR3 has 12 residues. The germline V gene has CDR1 SGHAT and CDR2 FQNNGV.

V and J are TRBV27 and TRBJ2-7, with 8 bases matching TRBD2. CDR1 MNHEY and CDR2 SMNVEV come from the germline V gene (reference sequence). With V trimmed by 5 bases and J by 8 bases, 14 bases remained unmatched. CDR3 length: 15 residues. The CDR3 loop is CASSTRVPQREKQYF. The DNA for the CDR3 is TGTGCCAGCAGTACTCGGGTCCCCCAGCGGGAGAAGCAGTACTTC.

This chain links TRBV19 with TRBJ1-1; TRBD1 might be the D (5 bases). Trimming took 8 bases from V and 2 from J, leaving 15 bases between them. This CDR3 has 14 residues. Germline values: CDR1 LNHDA, CDR2 SQIVND (reference sequence). The CDR3 DNA sequence: TGTGCCAGTCGGGGGGAGCATGGCAACACTGAAGCTTTCTTT. It translates to CASRGEHGNTEAFF.

This chain joins TRBV7-3 and TRBJ2-2; 7 bases agree with TRBD2. Germline CDR1 is SGHTA and CDR2 is FQGTGA. CDR3 length equals 17 residues. V gave up 4 bases and J gave up 5 bases; unmatched junction bases: 13. Here the CDR3 DNA reads TGTGCCAGCAGCTCCCCAGACCGGGCGGGAGTTACCGGGGAGCTGTTTTTT. Its translation: CASSSPDRAGVTGELFF.

The rearrangement uses TRBV4-1 and TRBJ2-3, with D possibly TRBD2 on 5 matching bases. Trimming left V 1 base short and J 1 base short, with 9 bases between. This CDR3 is 15 amino acids long. Germline CDR1 and CDR2: MGHRA and YSYEKL. Written as DNA, the CDR3 is TGCGCCAGCAGCCAAGCGGGAACGGGCACAGATACGCAGTATTTT. This sequence encodes CASSQAGTGTDTQYF.

The rearrangement joins TRBV11-2 to TRBJ2-7; 9 nucleotides match TRBD1. Germline CDR1 SGHAT, CDR2 FQNNGV. The CDR3 covers 15 residues. Unmatched junction bases numbered 3, after V lost 2 bases and J lost 1 base. CDR3: CASSLQDRGSYEQYF. The CDR3 DNA follows: TGTGCCAGCAGCTTACAGGACAGGGGATCCTACGAGCAGTACTTC.

This chain connects TRBV15 to TRBJ2-7; D gene uncertain. Trimming stripped 5 bases from V and 5 bases from J, with 13 bases between. This CDR3 has 13 residues. Per the germline V gene, CDR1 is LNHNV and CDR2 is YYDKDF (reference sequence). The CDR3 region has the DNA TGTGCCACCAGCGGTATAGAGTTTCACGAGCAGTACTTC. Residues: CATSGIEFHEQYF.

The chain employs TRBV15 and TRBJ2-6; weak D call: TRBD1 (5 bases). V lost 5 bases to trimming and J lost 1 base, with 15 bases between them. The CDR3 is made up of 17 amino acids. CDR1 and CDR2 (germline): LNHNV, YYDKDF (reference sequence). The CDR3 sequence: CATSPDRPDSGANVLTF. CDR3 bases: TGTGCCACCAGCCCTGACAGACCAGATTCTGGGGCCAACGTCCTGACTTTC.